These 29 T cell receptor beta chains were sequenced from one sample in a study of blood T cell repertoires in COVID-19. Clones were read by immunoSEQ multiplex PCR, and TCRdb kept only the in-frame ones, dropping some. The sample comprises 56,000 or so clones, roughly 84% of which are singletons, and 13% rests with the top ten. Sequenced: peripheral blood. The source of these receptors is a woman aged 80 or over with acute or convalescent COVID-19.

This chain joins TRBV10-3 and TRBJ1-1; perhaps TRBD1 as D (5 bases). V shed 10 bases and J shed 1 base, with 16 bases lying between them. The CDR3 totals 14 residues. The germline V gene encodes CDR1 ENHRY and CDR2 SYGVKD. For the CDR3, the DNA is TGTGCCACCCGCCGGGGACTAGGGAACACTGAAGCTTTCTTT. Its translation is CATRRGLGNTEAFF.

V is TRBV6-6 and J is TRBJ1-1; D is unresolved. This CDR3 has 14 residues. Trimming pared 8 bases from V and 0 bases from J, leaving 13 bases between. The germline V gene has CDR1 MNHNY and CDR2 SVGAGI (reference sequence). The DNA of the CDR3 is TGTGCCAGCCGCAGGAACCGATTGAACACTGAAGCTTTCTTT. This codes for CASRRNRLNTEAFF.

V usage is TRBV10-2 and J usage is TRBJ1-3; 7 bases line up with TRBD1. The CDR3 has 14 residues. Looked up from germline, CDR1 is WSHSY and CDR2 is SAAADI. The ends lost 8 bases at V and 0 bases at J; junction bases unmatched: 4. CDR3 residues: CASAAGGSGNTIYF. DNA for the CDR3: TGCGCCAGCGCCGCAGGGGGCTCTGGAAACACCATATATTTT.

The chain uses TRBV19 and TRBJ2-7; D is undetermined. The CDR3 length is 12 residues. Germline lookup yields CDR1 LNHDA and CDR2 SQIVND (reference sequence). V lost 3 bases and J lost 3, with 6 bases in between. The CDR3 nucleotides are TGTGCCAGTAGTATGGGCAGCTACGAGCAGTACTTC. Amino acids: CASSMGSYEQYF. Supplemented by reference TRBV19 and TRBJ2-7, the full variable domain reads DGGITQSPKYLFRKEGQNVTLSCEQNLNHDAMYWYRQDPGQGLRLIYYSQIVNDFQKGDIAEGYSVSREKKESFPLTVTSAQKNPTAFYLCASSMGSYEQYFGPGTRLTVT.

This clone came up once. The V and J genes are TRBV3-1 (or the pseudogene TRBV3-2) and TRBJ2-7; D possibly corresponds to TRBD1 (6 bases). Looked up from germline, CDR1 is LGHDT and CDR2 is YNNKEL (reference sequence). The CDR3 contains 17 residues. The germline V and J ends were trimmed by 4 bases and 2 bases, with 21 bases remaining between them. DNA of the CDR3: TGTGCCAGCAGCCTCATGGGCCCCAGGGGCAGCGCCTACGAGCAGTACTTC. Amino acids: CASSLMGPRGSAYEQYF.

The rearrangement uses TRBV18 and TRBJ2-1, with D possibly being TRBD1 (6 bases). CDR1 and CDR2 (germline): KGHSH, LQKENI. V was clipped by 3 bases and J by 8 bases, with 11 bases between them. The length of the CDR3 is 13 residues. CDR3 amino acids: CASSPPDSDEQFF. CDR3 nucleotides: TGTGCCAGCTCACCGCCGGACAGCGATGAGCAGTTCTTC. Looking up the rest from reference TRBV18 and TRBJ2-1 gives the full variable domain: NAGVMQNPRHLVRRRGQEARLRCSPMKGHSHVYWYRQLPEEGLKFMVYLQKENIIDESGMPKERFSAEFPKEGPSILRIQQVVRGDSAAYFCASSPPDSDEQFFGPGTRLTVL.

The chain is built from TRBV11-2 and TRBJ1-2; 7 bases align to TRBD1. CDR3 length: 16 amino acids. Germline CDR1 reads SGHAT; CDR2 reads FQNNGV. Trimming cost V 3 bases and J 4 bases; bases outside gene matches: 11. Here the CDR3 DNA reads TGTGCCAGCAGCTTGGACAGGTTACCGGGGGCCTATGGCTACACCTTC. Protein product: CASSLDRLPGAYGYTF.

As for this clone: The junction shows a germline mismatch at one end, possibly a read error. This chain connects TRBV6-5 to TRBJ2-5; 11 bases line up with TRBD2. CDR3 length: 15 residues. Per the germline V gene, CDR1 is MNHEY and CDR2 is SVGAGI. The CDR3 DNA reads TGTGCCAGCAGTTTAGCGGGGGGGTACCAGGAGACCCAGTACTTC. Encoded protein: CASSLAGGYQETQYF.

This chain joins TRBV4-1 and TRBJ1-5, with 7 nucleotides matching TRBD1. The CDR3 loop spans 14 amino acids. Germline CDR1 MGHRA, CDR2 YSYEKL. V lost 5 bases, J lost 3 bases, and 4 bases stayed unmatched. As DNA, the CDR3 is TGCGCCAGCAGCTTTGACAGGGACAATCAGCCCCAGCATTTT. Its translation: CASSFDRDNQPQHF.

Here the CDR3 reads CASRGRDRGPMREQYF. CDR3 nucleotide sequence: TGTGCCAGCAGGGGCCGGGACAGGGGGCCAATGCGCGAGCAGTACTTC. The rearrangement uses TRBV28 and TRBJ2-7, with 12 positions matching TRBD1. CDR1 is MDHEN, CDR2 SYDVKM, per germline. V lost 6 bases to trimming and J lost 6 bases; unmatched junction nucleotides: 12. This CDR3 comprises 16 residues.

CDR3 DNA: TGTGCCAGCAGTGGGCAGGGAAGTGGCTACACCTTC. Its protein product is CASSGQGSGYTF. This sequence joins TRBV27 and TRBJ1-2, with D possibly matching TRBD1 (5 bases). Germline V CDR1 and CDR2: MNHEY, SMNVEV (reference sequence). The CDR3 extends over 12 amino acids. V gave up 5 bases and J gave up 7 bases, with 11 bases separating them.

CDR3: CASSTRLAGNNEQFF. The CDR3, as DNA: TGTGCCAGCAGCACTCGACTAGCGGGGAACAATGAGCAGTTCTTC. The chain couples TRBV21-1 to TRBJ2-1; the tabulated D call, TRBD2, remains unverified against the DNA. TRBV21-1 is listed as a pseudogene. The CDR3 runs 15 residues.

This chain uses TRBV30 with TRBJ2-7; maybe TRBD1 (6 bases). Germline loops: CDR1 GTSNPN, CDR2 SVGIG (reference sequence). V was clipped by 2 bases and J by 2 bases, with 13 bases between them. The CDR3 has 14 amino acids. Written as DNA, the CDR3 is TGTGCCTGGAGTATACAGGGCACCCCCTACGAGCAGTACTTC. It translates to CAWSIQGTPYEQYF.

This clone was seen a single time. The chain links TRBV20-1 to TRBJ1-2; TRBD1 agrees at 7 bases. The CDR3 consists of 13 residues. Trimming at V came to 3 bases and at J to 6 bases, leaving 7 bases not matched to a gene. Germline V gene sequence: CDR1 DFQATT, CDR2 SNEGSKA (reference sequence). The CDR3 loop is CSASLPTGHGYTF. In nucleotides, the CDR3 is TGCAGTGCTAGTCTGCCGACAGGGCATGGCTACACCTTC.

The genes are TRBV12-3 or TRBV12-4 and TRBJ1-1; no clear D. V shed 3 bases and J shed 3 bases, with 5 bases lying between them. The CDR3 has 12 residues. The CDR3 reads CASSFQYTEAFF. The CDR3, as DNA: TGTGCCAGCAGTTTCCAGTACACTGAAGCTTTCTTT.

The rearrangement joins TRBV5-1 to TRBJ1-1; perhaps TRBD1 as D (6 bases). V dropped 5 bases and J dropped 7 bases, with 15 bases sitting between them. The CDR3 consists of 13 residues. Germline loops: CDR1 SGHRS, CDR2 YFSETQ. The chain's CDR3 is CASSSGTLGEAFF. CDR3 in DNA: TGCGCCAGCAGTTCCGGGACACTGGGTGAAGCTTTCTTT.

CDR3 sequence: CAISDPLRLSGGPTYEQYF. The CDR3 DNA reads as TGTGCCATCAGTGATCCGTTAAGATTAAGCGGGGGGCCAACCTACGAGCAGTACTTC. The J gene is TRBJ2-7, the V gene TRBV10-3; the match to TRBD2 covers 9 bases. V was clipped by 3 bases and J by 2 bases; unmatched bases: 17. CDR1 and CDR2 from the germline V gene are ENHRY and SYGVKD. The CDR3 is 19 amino acids.

The rearrangement links TRBV11-2 to TRBJ1-1, with D possibly being TRBD1 (5 bases). Germline CDR1 and CDR2: SGHAT and FQNNGV. The CDR3 length is 15 residues. Trimming removed 0 bases at V and 7 bases at J, with 15 bases between. The CDR3 bases are TGTGCCAGCAGCTTAGATTTGACAGCACTTAGTGAAGCTTTCTTT. Amino acid sequence: CASSLDLTALSEAFF.

The rearrangement uses TRBV14 and TRBJ2-7; D may be TRBD2 (5 bases). The CDR3 sequence is 13 residues long. CDR1 is SGHDN, CDR2 FVKESK, per germline. The V end was cut by 4 bases, the J end by 7 bases, with 14 bases between. Here the CDR3 reads CASSPLTGDEQYF. For the CDR3, the DNA is TGTGCCAGCAGCCCTCTAACCGGGGATGAGCAGTACTTC.

This clone was found a few times. The chain links TRBV9 to TRBJ1-2; TRBD1 agrees at 7 bases. The CDR3 has 13 residues. The trim removed 3 bases at V and 7 bases at J, leaving 6 bases unmatched. In germline, CDR1 is SGDLS, CDR2 YYNGEE. The CDR3 loop is CASSARQGGGYTF. CDR3 sequence (DNA): TGTGCCAGCAGCGCGCGACAGGGCGGTGGCTACACCTTC. Full variable domain (outside the CDR3, taken from reference TRBV9 and TRBJ1-2): DSGVTQTPKHLITATGQRVTLRCSPRSGDLSVYWYQQSLDQGLQFLIQYYNGEERAKGNILERFSAQQFPDLHSELNLSSLELGDSALYFCASSARQGGGYTFGSGTRLTVV.

This clone was found a few times. The V and J genes are TRBV18 and TRBJ2-7, with 9 positions matching TRBD1. Germline lookup yields CDR1 KGHSH and CDR2 LQKENI. With 3 bases clipped from V and 2 bases from J, the junction kept 2 bases outside the gene matches. The CDR3 is made up of 14 amino acids. The CDR3 sequence: CASSPGQGTYEQYF. The CDR3 DNA reads as TGTGCCAGCTCACCCGGACAGGGGACCTACGAGCAGTACTTC.

The chain has TRBV19 and TRBJ1-2; 9 bases agree with TRBD1. The CDR3 loop spans 13 amino acids. CDR1 and CDR2 from the germline V gene are LNHDA and SQIVND (reference sequence). Unmatched junction bases numbered 6, after V lost 5 bases and J lost 8 bases. This chain's CDR3 is CASSPRTGGGYTF. The CDR3 coding sequence is TGTGCCAGTAGTCCCCGAACAGGGGGCGGCTACACCTTC.

The chain has TRBV10-1 and TRBJ2-3; TRBD1 aligns across 7 bases. Trimming cost V 1 base and J 1 base; bases outside gene matches: 2. The CDR3 loop spans 15 amino acids. Germline V gene sequence: CDR1 WNHNN, CDR2 SYGVQD (reference sequence). The CDR3 is CASSELTGRTDTQYF. The CDR3 bases are TGCGCCAGCAGTGAGTTGACAGGGCGCACAGATACGCAGTATTTT.

The chain carries TRBV3-1 (or the pseudogene TRBV3-2) and TRBJ1-5; TRBD1 agrees at 8 bases. V trimming: 1 base; J trimming: 4 bases; junction bases outside the gene matches: 6. This CDR3 comprises 16 residues. Germline CDR1 LGHDT, CDR2 YNNKEL (reference sequence). CDR3 sequence reads: CASSQADRDSNQPQHF. The CDR3 nucleotides are TGTGCCAGCAGCCAAGCGGACAGGGATTCAAATCAGCCCCAGCATTTT.

The chain uses TRBV5-6 and TRBJ1-4; D not certain. The CDR3 length is 17 residues. V was pared by 4 bases and J by 0 bases, with 16 bases between. Germline V gives CDR1 SGHDT, CDR2 YYEEEE. For the CDR3, the DNA is TGTGCCAGCAGCCTCCAAGTATTCGGGGCAACTAATGAAAAACTGTTTTTT. Its translation is CASSLQVFGATNEKLFF.

The genes are TRBV3-1 (or the pseudogene TRBV3-2) and TRBJ2-7; D is uncertain. There are 14 residues in the CDR3. Germline V gene lookup returns CDR1 LGHDT and CDR2 YNNKEL (reference sequence). Trimming pared 0 bases from V and 1 base from J, leaving 7 bases between. In nucleotides, the CDR3 is TGTGCCAGCAGCCAAGATGGGCCATCCTACGAGCAGTACTTC. Protein: CASSQDGPSYEQYF.

The rearrangement joins TRBV24-1 to TRBJ1-5, with a possible D match to TRBD1 (5 bases). V lost 2 bases and J lost 5, with 15 bases in between. This CDR3 contains 16 residues. Germline CDR1 KGHDR, CDR2 SFDVKD. CDR3 nucleotides: TGTGCCACCAGTGATTATCCTTGGGGCAAGGATCAGCCCCAGCATTTT. This sequence encodes CATSDYPWGKDQPQHF.

On this clone itself: The same CDR3 is also encoded by other DNA sequences in this sample. This chain uses TRBV29-1 with TRBJ1-1; a possible D gene is TRBD1 (5 bases). The CDR3 has 8 residues. Germline assignment: CDR1 SQVTM and CDR2 ANQGSEA. The V end was cut by 5 bases, the J end by 10 bases, with 5 bases between. The CDR3 nucleotides are TGCAGCGTTACAGGAGCTTTCTTT. It translates to CSVTGAFF.

The chain is built from TRBV14 and TRBJ2-1; a possible D gene is TRBD1 (5 bases). Germline loops: CDR1 SGHDN, CDR2 FVKESK. V lost 1 base and J lost 0, with 7 bases in between. The CDR3 totals 15 residues. CDR3 nucleotide sequence: TGTGCCAGCAGCCAAGTAGGGGACTCCTACAATGAGCAGTTCTTC. Its protein product is CASSQVGDSYNEQFF.